A single sample is the source of the 17 T cell receptor beta chains below, sequenced in a study of T cells after yellow fever vaccination. From the 5' RACE reads, TCRdb called clonotypes with MiXCR, one entry per CDR3 protein. The data hold about 340,000 distinct CDR3 sequences, with about an eighth observed a single time. Source: CD4+ T cells sorted from PBMCs, taken 15 days after the yellow fever booster vaccination. These receptors were taken from a man younger than 30 who received the YFV17D yellow fever vaccine.

This clonotype was counted only a few times. The chain is built from TRBV20-1 and TRBJ1-5, with no clear D. The CDR3 covers 9 residues. Germline V gene lookup returns CDR1 DFQATT and CDR2 SNEGSKA (reference sequence). V lost 5 bases and J 9 bases, leaving 5 bases between the germline ends. In nucleotides, the CDR3 is TGCAGTGCTGGCCGGCCCCAGCATTTT. It yields the protein CSAGRPQHF.

This clonotype has more than one count but fewer than ten. This rearrangement joins TRBV4-1 to TRBJ2-3; 8 bases match TRBD1. J gave up 5 bases and V 0 bases, and 10 bases lay outside the gene matches. The CDR3 spans 17 residues. Germline V gene lookup returns CDR1 MGHRA and CDR2 YSYEKL. The CDR3 sequence: CASSQDLRTGRRDTQYF. The CDR3 DNA sequence: TGCGCCAGCAGCCAAGATCTGAGGACAGGGCGTCGAGATACGCAGTATTTT.

V usage is TRBV12-3 or TRBV12-4 and J usage is TRBJ2-3, with D uncertain. The germline V and J ends were trimmed by 6 bases and 4 bases, with 14 bases remaining between them. The CDR3 is made up of 14 amino acids. Written as DNA, the CDR3 is TGTGCCAGCAGCCCGCGGTTTATAGCAGATACGCAGTATTTT. Translating gives CASSPRFIADTQYF.

The rearrangement links TRBV6-1 to TRBJ2-7; 9 nucleotides agree with TRBD1. This CDR3 is 15 amino acids long. Germline V lookup: CDR1 MNHNS, CDR2 SASEGT. V dropped 6 bases and J dropped 0; count of bases not matched to a gene: 6. CDR3 sequence (DNA): TGTGCCAGCAGCACCGGGACAGGGAGCTCCTACGAGCAGTACGTC. It encodes CASSTGTGSSYEQYV.

This clonotype was observed a handful of times. This sequence joins TRBV12-3 or TRBV12-4 and TRBJ1-1, with D tentatively TRBD1 (6 bases). V was shortened by 5 bases and J by 3 bases, with 16 bases between the two germline ends. This CDR3 has 15 residues. As DNA, the CDR3 is TGTGCCAGCAGTCTCAGCGGGGGCGCGGACACTGAAGCTTTCTTT. Residues: CASSLSGGADTEAFF.

This clonotype has more than one count but fewer than ten. The chain recombines TRBV7-9 with TRBJ2-3; 10 bases align to TRBD1. The CDR3 is made up of 15 amino acids. J was trimmed by 4 bases and V by 3 bases; bases with no gene match: 4. Germline CDR1 is SEHNR and CDR2 is FQNEAQ (reference sequence). The CDR3 DNA reads as TGTGCCAGCAGCTTTGGGGACAGGGGACCAGATACGCAGTATTTT. It is translated as CASSFGDRGPDTQYF.

This clonotype was seen many times. The chain links TRBV5-1 to TRBJ2-5; TRBD2 might be the D (5 bases). Per the germline V gene, CDR1 is SGHRS and CDR2 is YFSETQ. The CDR3 loop spans 14 amino acids. V was cut by 0 bases and J by 3 bases, with 9 bases left in between. CDR3 sequence (DNA): TGCGCCAGCAGCTTGGGGAGGACGAAAGAGACCCAGTACTTC. Translated, it gives CASSLGRTKETQYF.

This clonotype was recorded a few times. V is TRBV10-3 and J is TRBJ2-7; the match to TRBD2 covers 7 bases. J gave up 7 bases and V 3 bases, and 3 bases lay outside the gene matches. CDR1 ENHRY and CDR2 SYGVKD come from the germline V gene. The CDR3 consists of 12 residues. In DNA, the CDR3 is TGTGCCATCAGTGAAACGGGGGGTGAGCAGTACGTC. Its translation is CAISETGGEQYV.

The chain is built from TRBV5-1 and TRBJ2-5; D is perhaps TRBD2 (5 bases). The CDR3 is 14 residues long. CDR1 is SGHRS, CDR2 YFSETQ, per germline. The V and J ends lost 5 bases and 5 bases respectively, with 16 bases between them. CDR3 coding DNA: TGCGCCAGCAGATCTGGGGAGACTACGGAGACCCAGTACTTC. Protein sequence: CASRSGETTETQYF.

This chain uses TRBV5-1 with TRBJ1-3; weak D call: TRBD1 (6 bases). V lost 0 bases and J 2 bases, leaving 9 bases between the germline ends. There are 15 residues in the CDR3. Per the germline V gene, CDR1 is SGHRS and CDR2 is YFSETQ. As DNA, the CDR3 is TGCGCCAGCAGCTTGGATCAGGGGACTGGAAACACCATATATTTT. Encoded protein: CASSLDQGTGNTIYF. Full variable domain (remainder filled in from reference TRBV5-1 and TRBJ1-3): KAGVTQTPRYLIKTRGQQVTLSCSPISGHRSVSWYQQTPGQGLQFLFEYFSETQRNKGNFPGRFSGRQFSNSRSEMNVSTLELGDSALYLCASSLDQGTGNTIYFGEGSWLTVV.

The rearrangement uses TRBV5-1 and TRBJ2-2, with 7 positions matching TRBD2. This CDR3 is 16 amino acids long. V was pared by 3 bases and J by 2 bases, with 7 bases of the junction left unmatched. CDR1 is SGHRS and CDR2 is YFSETQ in the germline V gene. The CDR3 region has the DNA TGCGCCAGCAGCTGGAAGACTAGCAGAAACACCGGGGAGCTGTTTTTT. Translating gives CASSWKTSRNTGELFF. The variable domain in full, completed from reference TRBV5-1 and TRBJ2-2, reads KAGVTQTPRYLIKTRGQQVTLSCSPISGHRSVSWYQQTPGQGLQFLFEYFSETQRNKGNFPGRFSGRQFSNSRSEMNVSTLELGDSALYLCASSWKTSRNTGELFFGEGSRLTVL.

The CDR3 protein is CSVWDSRSYGYTF. The CDR3 nucleotides are TGCAGCGTGTGGGACAGCCGCAGCTATGGCTACACCTTC. The rearrangement uses TRBV29-1 and TRBJ1-2; 7 bases are a match to TRBD1. The J segment lost 4 bases and the V segment lost 6 bases, leaving 8 bases of the junction unmatched. There are 13 residues in the CDR3. Germline CDR1 is SQVTM and CDR2 is ANQGSEA. Filled out from reference TRBV29-1 and TRBJ1-2, the complete variable domain reads SAVISQKPSRDICQRGTSLTIQCQVDSQVTMMFWYRQQPGQSLTLIATANQGSEATYESGFVIDKFPISRPNLTFSTLTVSNMSPEDSSIYLCSVWDSRSYGYTFGSGTRLTVV.

This clonotype turned up a few times. The chain recombines TRBV7-9 with TRBJ1-6, with TRBD1 matching 7 bases. The CDR3 sequence is 15 residues long. Germline lookup yields CDR1 SEHNR and CDR2 FQNEAQ (reference sequence). V shed 0 bases, J shed 9 bases, and the junction held 5 bases outside the gene matches. Here the CDR3 DNA reads TGTGCCAGCAGCTTAGCGAGACAGGGTGCTTCACCCCTCCACTTT. Residues: CASSLARQGASPLHF.

This clonotype was counted at least ten times. The chain is built from TRBV12-3 or TRBV12-4 and TRBJ2-1, with 11 positions matching TRBD1. V lost 5 bases, J lost 3 bases, and 3 bases stayed unmatched. This CDR3 contains 15 residues. CDR3 nucleotides: TGTGCCAGCAGTGAGGGGACAGGGGGCTACAATGAGCAGTTCTTC. Encoded protein: CASSEGTGGYNEQFF.

This clonotype has at least ten counts. V and J are TRBV29-1 and TRBJ1-2, with a possible D match to TRBD1 (5 bases). V was shortened by 5 bases and J by 1 base, with 14 bases between the two germline ends. Germline CDR1 reads SQVTM; CDR2 reads ANQGSEA. The CDR3 contains 14 residues. The CDR3 coding sequence is TGCAGCGTTAGTATCGGGGGAAATAACTATGGCTACACCTTC. It codes for CSVSIGGNNYGYTF.

This chain links TRBV6-5 with TRBJ2-7; tentatively, D is TRBD1 (6 bases). The CDR3 loop spans 11 amino acids. Germline V gene lookup returns CDR1 MNHEY and CDR2 SVGAGI. In DNA form, the CDR3 reads TGTGCTTCGGACAGAGTTTACGAGCAGTACGTC. It is translated as CASDRVYEQYV.

The chain recombines TRBV16 with TRBJ1-5; D perhaps matches TRBD1 (5 bases). The CDR3 contains 15 residues. CDR1 is KGHSY and CDR2 is FQNENV in the germline V gene. The V gene lost 0 bases and the J gene lost 2 bases, with 8 bases spanning the gap. CDR3 region: CASSQSGRGNQPQHF. As DNA, the CDR3 is TGTGCCAGCAGCCAATCGGGCAGGGGCAATCAGCCCCAGCATTTT. The full variable domain, with the rest looked up from reference TRBV16 and TRBJ1-5, is GEEVAQTPKHLVRGEGQKAKLYCAPIKGHSYVFWYQQVLKNEFKFLISFQNENVFDETGMPKERFSAKCLPNSPCSLEIQATKLEDSAVYFCASSQSGRGNQPQHFGDGTRLSIL.